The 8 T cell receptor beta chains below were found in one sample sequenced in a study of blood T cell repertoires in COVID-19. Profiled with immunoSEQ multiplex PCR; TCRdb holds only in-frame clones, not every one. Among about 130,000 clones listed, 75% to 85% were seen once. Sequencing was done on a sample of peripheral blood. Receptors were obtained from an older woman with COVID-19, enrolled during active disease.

The CDR3 bases are TGTGCCAGCAGTTTCAGGCCTGGAGGGGACAATGAGCAGTTCTTC. This translates into CASSFRPGGDNEQFF. The V and J genes are TRBV7-6 and TRBJ2-1, with a weak D call TRBD2 (6 bases). The V gene lost 6 bases and the J gene lost 5 bases, with 17 bases spanning the gap. Germline values: CDR1 SGHVS, CDR2 FNYEAQ. The CDR3 consists of 15 residues.

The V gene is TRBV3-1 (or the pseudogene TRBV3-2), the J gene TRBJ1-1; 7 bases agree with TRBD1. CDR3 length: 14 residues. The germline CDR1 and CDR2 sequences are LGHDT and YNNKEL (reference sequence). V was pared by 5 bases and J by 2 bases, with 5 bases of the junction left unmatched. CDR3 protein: CASSATGSNTEAFF. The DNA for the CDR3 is TGTGCCAGCAGCGCGACAGGGTCTAACACTGAAGCTTTCTTT.

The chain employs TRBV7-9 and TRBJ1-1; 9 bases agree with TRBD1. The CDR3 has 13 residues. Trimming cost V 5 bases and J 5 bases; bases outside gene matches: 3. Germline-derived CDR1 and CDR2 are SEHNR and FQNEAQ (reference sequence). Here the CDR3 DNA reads TGTGCCAGCAGCCCTGGACAGGGGACTGAAGCTTTCTTT. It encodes CASSPGQGTEAFF.

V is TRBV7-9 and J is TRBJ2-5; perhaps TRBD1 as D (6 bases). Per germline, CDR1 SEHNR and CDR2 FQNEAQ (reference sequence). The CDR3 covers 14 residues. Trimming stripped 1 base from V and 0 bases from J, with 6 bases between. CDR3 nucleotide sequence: TGTGCCAGCAGCTTAGGGACAGACCAAGAGACCCAGTACTTC. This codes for CASSLGTDQETQYF. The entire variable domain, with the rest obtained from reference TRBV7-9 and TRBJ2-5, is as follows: DTGVSQNPRHKITKRGQNVTFRCDPISEHNRLYWYRQTLGQGPEFLTYFQNEAQLEKSRLLSDRFSAERPKGSFSTLEIQRTEQGDSAMYLCASSLGTDQETQYFGPGTRLLVL.

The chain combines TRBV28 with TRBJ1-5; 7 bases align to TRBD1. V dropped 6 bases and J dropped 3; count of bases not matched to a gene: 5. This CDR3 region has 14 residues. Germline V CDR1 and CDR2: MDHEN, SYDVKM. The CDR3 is CASSIQGLNQPQHF. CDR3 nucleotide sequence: TGTGCCAGCAGCATACAGGGGCTCAATCAGCCCCAGCATTTT. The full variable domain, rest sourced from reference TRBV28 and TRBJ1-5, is DVKVTQSSRYLVKRTGEKVFLECVQDMDHENMFWYRQDPGLGLRLIYFSYDVKMKEKGDIPEGYSVSREKKERFSLILESASTNQTSMYLCASSIQGLNQPQHFGDGTRLSIL.

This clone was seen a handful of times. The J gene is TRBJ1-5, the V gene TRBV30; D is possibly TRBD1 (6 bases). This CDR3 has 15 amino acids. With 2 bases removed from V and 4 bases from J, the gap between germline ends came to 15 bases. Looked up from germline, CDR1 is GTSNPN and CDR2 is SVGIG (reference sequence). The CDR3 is CAWSFGGQGNQPQHF. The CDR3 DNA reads TGTGCCTGGAGTTTCGGGGGGCAGGGGAATCAGCCCCAGCATTTT.

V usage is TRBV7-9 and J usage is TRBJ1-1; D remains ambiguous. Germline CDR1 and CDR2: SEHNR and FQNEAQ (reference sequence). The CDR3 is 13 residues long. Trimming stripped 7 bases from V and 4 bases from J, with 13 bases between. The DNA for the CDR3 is TGTGCCAGCACCCCCCGCGGAGGCACTGAAGCTTTCTTT. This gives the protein CASTPRGGTEAFF. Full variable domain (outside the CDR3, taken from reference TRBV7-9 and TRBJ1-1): DTGVSQNPRHKITKRGQNVTFRCDPISEHNRLYWYRQTLGQGPEFLTYFQNEAQLEKSRLLSDRFSAERPKGSFSTLEIQRTEQGDSAMYLCASTPRGGTEAFFGQGTRLTVV.

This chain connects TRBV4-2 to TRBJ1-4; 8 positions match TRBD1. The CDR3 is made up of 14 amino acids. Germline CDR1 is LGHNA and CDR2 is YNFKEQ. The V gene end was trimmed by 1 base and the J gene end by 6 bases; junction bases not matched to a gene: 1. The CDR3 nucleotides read TGTGCCAGCAGCCAAGGGGGACAGGATGAAAAACTGTTTTTT. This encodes CASSQGGQDEKLFF.